This TCR beta chain was identified in a study of blood T cell repertoires in COVID-19. Whole-study context: Researchers got acute and convalescent COVID-19 samples from the United States, Italy and Spain. Sample material is recorded as cDNA or gDNA derived from T cells, B-cell-depleted T cells, or PBMCs.

TCRdb keeps only in-frame clones here, not all; method: immunoSEQ multiplex PCR. The sample shows over 100,000 clones, over 70% of them seen only once. Germline loops: CDR1 SGHRS, CDR2 YFSETQ. V shed 3 bases, J shed 2 bases, and the junction held 7 bases outside the gene matches. This CDR3 comprises 16 residues. The clonotype comes from a middle-aged man with acute or convalescent COVID-19. Sequencing was performed on peripheral blood. The chain links TRBV5-1 to TRBJ2-2, with 7 bases lining up with TRBD1. CDR3 loop: CASSSRQGGNTGELFF. The CDR3 coding sequence is TGCGCCAGCAGCTCAAGACAGGGCGGTAACACCGGGGAGCTGTTTTTT.